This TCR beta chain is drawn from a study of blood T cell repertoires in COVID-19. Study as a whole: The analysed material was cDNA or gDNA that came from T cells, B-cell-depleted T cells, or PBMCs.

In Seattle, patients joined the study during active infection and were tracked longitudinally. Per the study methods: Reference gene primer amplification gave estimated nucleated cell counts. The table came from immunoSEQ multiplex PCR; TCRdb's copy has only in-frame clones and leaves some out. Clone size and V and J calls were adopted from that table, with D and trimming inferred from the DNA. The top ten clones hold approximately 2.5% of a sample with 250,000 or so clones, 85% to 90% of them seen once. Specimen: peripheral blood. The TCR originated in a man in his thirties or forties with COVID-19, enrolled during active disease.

This chain's CDR3 is CSASSGVRGNEQFF. CDR3 DNA sequence: TGCAGTGCTAGTTCGGGGGTAAGGGGAAATGAGCAGTTCTTC. V usage is TRBV20-1 and J usage is TRBJ2-1; possibly TRBD2 for D (6 bases). The length of the CDR3 is 14 residues. V gave up 3 bases and J gave up 7 bases, with 16 bases separating them. In germline, CDR1 is DFQATT, CDR2 SNEGSKA (reference sequence).